What follows are 5 T cell receptor beta chains derived from one specimen sequenced in a study of radiation and T cells in renal cell carcinoma. Indicated time point: baseline pretreatment blood. Treatment meaning: 15 Gy SBRT to primary tumor, nephrectomy 4 weeks later. The repertoire was sequenced with immunoSEQ multiplex PCR; TCRdb's copy has only in-frame clones and lacks some. The sample contains approximately 140,000 clones, around four fifths of which appear only once. The specimen was blood, collected from a patient whose treatment included radiotherapy and nephrectomy. These receptors were collected from a woman aged 45 to 65 with renal cell carcinoma.

This clone was observed once. The genes are TRBV7-9 and TRBJ2-2; maybe TRBD1 (5 bases). CDR1 SEHNR and CDR2 FQNEAQ come from the germline V gene (reference sequence). V was clipped by 2 bases and J by 8 bases, with 12 bases between them. This CDR3 has 14 amino acids. The CDR3 spells CASSLHQGEGELFF. DNA for the CDR3: TGTGCCAGCAGCTTACATCAGGGCGAGGGGGAGCTGTTTTTT.

This clone showed up just a few times. V and J are TRBV19 and TRBJ1-5, with unresolved D. This CDR3 comprises 14 residues. V dropped 5 bases and J dropped 3 bases, with 11 bases sitting between them. From germline, CDR1 is LNHDA and CDR2 SQIVND (reference sequence). The CDR3 region has the DNA TGTGCCAGTAGTTCTCGGACGGTCAATCAGCCCCAGCATTTT. Translated, it gives CASSSRTVNQPQHF.

V and J are TRBV7-2 and TRBJ2-7; maybe TRBD2 (6 bases). Trimming stripped 5 bases from V and 2 bases from J, with 13 bases between. From germline, CDR1 is SGHTA and CDR2 FQGNSA. This CDR3 has 14 residues. The CDR3 is CASSPGTAAYEQYF. The DNA of the CDR3 is TGTGCCAGCAGCCCAGGGACTGCTGCCTACGAGCAGTACTTC.

The gene calls are TRBV27 and TRBJ2-7, with D maybe TRBD1 (6 bases). CDR3 length: 18 residues. The V gene lost 2 bases and the J gene lost 3 bases, with 23 bases spanning the gap. Germline CDR1 MNHEY, CDR2 SMNVEV (reference sequence). The CDR3 spells CASSLLPRGTPKGYEQYF. CDR3 nucleotides: TGTGCCAGCAGTTTACTTCCGAGAGGGACACCCAAGGGCTACGAGCAGTACTTC.

V is TRBV25-1 and J is TRBJ1-5; D perhaps matches TRBD1 (5 bases). The CDR3 is made up of 16 amino acids. Looked up from germline, CDR1 is MGHDK and CDR2 is SYGVNS. The V end was cut by 3 bases, the J end by 3 bases, with 15 bases between. The CDR3 loop reads CASSEETGTNNQPQHF. The CDR3 DNA is TGTGCCAGCAGTGAGGAAACCGGGACTAACAATCAGCCCCAGCATTTT.